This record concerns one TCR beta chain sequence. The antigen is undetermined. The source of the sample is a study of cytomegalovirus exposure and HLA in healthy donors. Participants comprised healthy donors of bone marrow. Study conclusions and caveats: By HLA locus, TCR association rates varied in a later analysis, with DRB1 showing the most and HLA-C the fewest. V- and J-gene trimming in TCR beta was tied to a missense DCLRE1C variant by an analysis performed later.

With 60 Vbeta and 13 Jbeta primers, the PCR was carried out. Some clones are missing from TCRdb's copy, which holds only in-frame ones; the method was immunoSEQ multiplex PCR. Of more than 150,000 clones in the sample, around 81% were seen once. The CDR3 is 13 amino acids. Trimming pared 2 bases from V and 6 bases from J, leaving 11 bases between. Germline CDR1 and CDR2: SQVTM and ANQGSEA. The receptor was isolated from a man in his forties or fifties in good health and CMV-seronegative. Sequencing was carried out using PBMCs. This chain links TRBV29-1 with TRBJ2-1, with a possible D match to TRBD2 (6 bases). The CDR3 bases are TGCAGCGTTGAACGGGGGAACACCAATGAGCAGTTCTTC. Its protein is CSVERGNTNEQFF.